A selection of T cell receptor beta chains follows, all from one sample in a study of T cell changes during pregnancy in multiple sclerosis. The method was immunoSEQ multiplex PCR; TCRdb's version includes in-frame clones alone and lacks a portion of them. This table has about 77,000 clones, approximately 94% appearing once. The sequencing used peripheral blood, collected after pregnancy. These receptors originate from a female donor in good health, enrolled as a control in a pregnancy study. Both conserved end residues are part of each CDR3. Fields, in order: D gene, clone size, V gene, J gene, CDR3 protein, CDR3 DNA. D genes are given only for firm matches. Size is omitted from some rows. Given values are once, few, many or a class for expanded clones.

>NA|NA|TRBV19|TRBJ2-4
CASSPSQGTILAKNIQYF
TGTGCCAGTAGTCCCTCTCAGGGAACAATACTAGCCAAAAACATTCAGTACTTC
>NA|NA|TRBV7-9|TRBJ1-4
CASSQDRATNEKLFF
TGTGCCAGCAGCCAAGACAGAGCAACTAATGAAAAACTGTTTTTT
>TRBD1|NA|TRBV28|TRBJ2-5
CASSTGQGGFGQETQYF
TGTGCCAGCAGTACGGGACAGGGGGGTTTTGGCCAAGAGACCCAGTACTTC
>TRBD2|NA|TRBV7-2|TRBJ2-7
CASMRLAGSPTRQYF
TGTGCCAGCATGCGGCTAGCGGGTTCACCTACGAGGCAGTACTTC
>NA|NA|TRBV29-1|TRBJ2-2
CSVGGSNTGELFF
TGCAGCGTAGGAGGATCGAACACCGGGGAGCTGTTTTTT
>NA|once|TRBV6-5|TRBJ1-2
CASRPMKTSNYGYTF
TGTGCCAGCAGACCAATGAAGACATCTAACTATGGCTACACCTTC
>NA|once|TRBV5-1|TRBJ1-5
CASSLGGFGQPQHF
TGCGCCAGCAGCTTGGGTGGGTTCGGGCAGCCCCAGCATTTT
>NA|NA|TRBV4-1|TRBJ2-3
CASSQGQDTDTQYF
TGCGCCAGCAGCCAGGGGCAGGACACAGATACGCAGTATTTT
>NA|NA|TRBV7-9|TRBJ2-7
CASSQGQPSSYEQYF
TGTGCCAGCAGCCAGGGGCAGCCTAGCTCCTACGAGCAGTACTTC
>NA|NA|TRBV7-9|TRBJ2-1
CASSWTLKNEQFF
TGTGCCAGCAGCTGGACTCTTAAAAATGAGCAGTTCTTC
>TRBD2|NA|TRBV25-1|TRBJ2-7
CASSESWVMAGVSGEQYF
TGTGCCAGCAGTGAATCATGGGTGATGGCGGGAGTGTCGGGCGAGCAGTACTTC
>NA|NA|TRBV28|TRBJ2-3
CASSPGTASGTDTQYF
TGTGCCAGCAGTCCAGGGACTGCCTCTGGCACAGATACGCAGTATTTT
>NA|once|TRBV6-6|TRBJ1-5
CASSTYRDTHQPQHF
TGTGCCAGCAGTACCTACCGGGACACACATCAGCCCCAGCATTTT
>TRBD1|NA|TRBV19|TRBJ1-2
CASTRTGNIKTF
TGTGCCAGTACCCGGACAGGGAATATCAAGACCTTC
>NA|NA|TRBV6-4|TRBJ2-3
CASSESGTDTQYF
TGTGCCAGCAGTGAGTCCGGCACAGATACGCAGTATTTT
>TRBD2|few|TRBV19|TRBJ2-3
CASSMGGYTDTQYF
TGTGCCAGTAGTATGGGGGGGTACACAGATACGCAGTATTTT
>NA|NA|TRBV28|TRBJ2-7
CASSPLGGASYEQYF
TGTGCCAGCAGTCCCCTAGGGGGGGCAAGCTACGAGCAGTACTTC
>TRBD1|NA|TRBV18|TRBJ1-4
CASSPNTGGTEKLFF
TGTGCCAGCTCACCCAATACAGGGGGGACTGAAAAACTGTTTTTT
>TRBD2|NA|TRBV7-9|TRBJ2-1
CASSLIRGGLNEQFF
TGTGCCAGCAGCTTAATTCGGGGGGGCCTCAATGAGCAGTTCTTC
>TRBD1|NA|TRBV10-3|TRBJ2-7
CAASDRGIDEQYF
TGTGCCGCTTCGGACAGGGGGATAGACGAGCAGTACTTC
>NA|NA|TRBV30|TRBJ1-5
CAWSVLRVDQPQHF
TGTGCCTGGAGTGTCCTCAGGGTCGATCAGCCCCAGCATTTT
>TRBD2|NA|TRBV14|TRBJ2-5
CASSQVSGLALETQYF
TGTGCCAGCAGCCAAGTTTCGGGACTAGCGTTGGAGACCCAGTACTTC
>TRBD2|NA|TRBV28|TRBJ2-7
CASRRTSGRYEQYF
TGTGCCAGCAGGAGAACTAGCGGGAGATACGAGCAGTACTTC
>TRBD2|NA|TRBV6-6|TRBJ2-7
CASRGTSGSVHYEQYF
TGTGCCAGCAGAGGGACTAGCGGGAGCGTTCACTACGAGCAGTACTTC
>NA|NA|TRBV19|TRBJ1-2
CASSIPPFNYGYTF
TGTGCCAGTAGTATCCCCCCGTTTAACTATGGCTACACCTTC
>NA|NA|TRBV28|TRBJ2-7
CASTDGDFPYEQYF
TGTGCCAGCACGGATGGAGACTTCCCCTACGAGCAGTACTTC
>TRBD2|NA|TRBV28|TRBJ2-1
CASSLTGLAGGDEQFF
TGTGCCAGCAGTTTAACTGGACTAGCGGGAGGGGATGAGCAGTTCTTC
>NA|NA|TRBV5-1|TRBJ1-1
CASSSGRVGRLENTEAFF
TGCGCCAGCAGTTCTGGCAGGGTAGGGCGATTAGAGAACACTGAAGCTTTCTTT
>NA|NA|TRBV28|TRBJ2-3
CASSKSRDTQYF
TGTGCCAGCAGTAAAAGTAGAGATACGCAGTATTTT
>NA|NA|TRBV7-9|TRBJ2-2
CAAGRSAALNTGELFF
TGTGCCGCGGGTCGTTCTGCCGCCCTAAACACCGGGGAGCTGTTTTTT
>NA|NA|TRBV6-1|TRBJ2-3
CASSKGESTDTQYF
TGTGCCAGCTCAAAAGGGGAAAGCACAGATACGCAGTATTTT
>TRBD2|NA|TRBV5-5|TRBJ2-4
CASRILAGPKNIQYF
TGTGCCAGCAGGATCCTAGCGGGGCCCAAAAACATTCAGTACTTC
>TRBD1|NA|TRBV6-1|TRBJ1-1
CASSEAAWTGRNTEAFF
TGTGCCAGCAGTGAAGCGGCCTGGACAGGGCGAAACACTGAAGCTTTCTTT
>TRBD1|NA|TRBV19|TRBJ2-7
CASSRDRDYEQYF
TGTGCCAGTAGCCGGGACAGGGACTACGAGCAGTACTTC
>NA|NA|TRBV6-5|TRBJ1-2
CASSFTQASYGYTF
TGTGCCAGCAGTTTCACCCAAGCGTCCTATGGCTACACCTTC
>TRBD2|NA|TRBV5-6|TRBJ2-1
CASSFSLAGGSNEQFF
TGTGCCAGCAGCTTCTCTCTAGCGGGAGGGAGCAATGAGCAGTTCTTC
>TRBD2|NA|TRBV27|TRBJ2-3
CASSPRGVGSDTQYF
TGTGCCAGCAGCCCACGGGGGGTGGGGTCAGATACGCAGTATTTT
>NA|NA|TRBV25-1|TRBJ1-2
CASHPEEKPYGYTF
TGTGCCAGCCACCCCGAGGAGAAACCCTATGGCTACACCTTC
>NA|NA|TRBV21-1|TRBJ1-1
CASSNQKNTEAFF
TGTGCCAGCAGCAATCAAAAGAACACTGAAGCTTTCTTT
>TRBD1|NA|TRBV18|TRBJ1-2
CASSPPGTAYGYTF
TGTGCCAGCTCACCGCCTGGGACAGCCTATGGCTACACCTTC
>TRBD2|NA|TRBV11-2|TRBJ2-1
CASGGDGPYNEQFF
TGTGCCAGCGGGGGGGACGGACCCTACAATGAGCAGTTCTTC
>NA|NA|TRBV11-2|TRBJ2-7
CASSPHGNYEQYF
TGTGCCAGCAGCCCCCACGGGAACTACGAGCAGTACTTC
>NA|NA|TRBV11-1|TRBJ2-5
CASSSPGVGETQYF
TGTGCCAGCAGTTCGCCAGGGGTCGGGGAGACCCAGTACTTC
>TRBD2|NA|TRBV28|TRBJ2-3
CASPLHKVAGITDTQYF
TGTGCCAGCCCCCTTCATAAAGTAGCGGGAATAACAGATACGCAGTATTTT
>TRBD1|NA|TRBV7-9|TRBJ1-4
CASSAQGAANEKLFF
TGTGCCAGCAGCGCCCAGGGGGCAGCTAATGAAAAACTGTTTTTT
>TRBD1|NA|TRBV12-5|TRBJ1-5
CASGLGTGLQPQHF
TGTGCTAGTGGTTTGGGGACAGGCCTTCAGCCCCAGCATTTT
>NA|NA|TRBV30|TRBJ2-1
CAWSDTYEQFF
TGTGCCTGGAGCGACACCTATGAGCAGTTCTTC
>TRBD2|NA|TRBV19|TRBJ2-1
CASSSRLAGTYNEQFF
TGTGCCAGTAGTTCCCGACTAGCGGGAACCTACAATGAGCAGTTCTTC